One T cell receptor (beta chain) is described in this entry. There is no known antigen for this receptor. The record has no base qualities; no much larger clone is one base away. The data are from a study of blood T cells in healthy people across ages (dated by TCRdb to the mid-2010s). For context, the study as a whole: In model experiments, template switching captured about one uniquely barcoded TCR beta cDNA molecule for every two T cells. The study analyzed two additional independent replicas of 1 million unique cDNA reads from the same blood draw for two donors, one aged 18 to 29 and one aged 80 or older. To avoid experimental bias, donors of different ages were spread randomly across the sequencing lanes. To track age-related changes in TCR beta repertoire diversity, the study relied on deep sequencing normalized with unique cDNA molecular identifiers. The donors were split into four age groups: young (average about 16 years), middle-aged (39), aged (approximately 60) and long-lived (approximately 80). Broad study findings and their caveats: Donor CMV infection status was unknown, potentially confounding age-related changes in expanded clonotypes. Bulk unsorted PBMC profiling prevented conclusive comparison of naive and antigen-experienced compartments. Estimates of total diversity based on one million sequenced T cells were considered lower bounds and underestimates. Observed TCR beta diversity per million T cells fell roughly linearly with age, and a significant reduction was already apparent by age roughly 40. There was a strong correlation between observed TCR beta diversity and the percentage of naive T cells measured by flow cytometry. Compared with the aged group, the long-lived group had more naive CD4+ T cells, fewer expanded clones and increased TCR diversity, suggesting age selection.

The donors were roughly 40 Caucasian individuals from Russia, aged roughly 6 to 100 years, who were systemically healthy. Each donor gave approximately 10 milliliters of peripheral blood, collected into EDTA-treated Vacutainer tubes. Ficoll-Paque density-gradient centrifugation was used to isolate PBMCs, with at least 7 million obtained per sample. Total RNA was extracted from PBMCs with Trizol reagent, with at least 6 micrograms obtained per sample. Naive CD45RAhigh/CD27high T cell percentages were measured by flow cytometry on a PBMC aliquot from every donor. The library was made by 5' RACE. Sequencing was carried out with an Illumina HiSeq 2500. The second PCR ran for about 6 to 11 cycles and used a J-beta primer mix along with a sample-barcoded 5' primer. A unique molecular identifier was introduced onto each TCR beta cDNA molecule by a template-switch 5' adaptor carrying 12 random nucleotides. At least 3 million CDR3-containing paired-end reads were obtained from each sample. The Mint cDNA synthesis kit, primed by a TRBC-specific oligonucleotide, was used to synthesize first-strand cDNA from all RNA. All cDNA was treated with uracil-DNA glycosylase and then went through a first 18-cycle PCR with the universal primers M1SS and BC2_uni_R. The authors processed their data as follows. Each sample was normalized by randomly selecting 1 million high-quality reads, each carrying a distinct molecular identifier. Reads with shared molecular identifiers were discarded instead of being binned into consensus sequences. CDR3 identification, clonotype clustering and error correction used MiTCR with a Q25 quality threshold and the strictest error-elimination algorithm. A nonparametric unseen species model using Euler transformation provided a lower-bound estimate of total TCR beta diversity. Clones were called with MiXCR by TCRdb after fastp trimmed the public reads at Q25, and only in-frame beta chains were retained. All rows with the same CDR3 protein become a single entry with the most common DNA and genes. The V and J calls shown here were made by TCRdb, not taken from the authors' results. The sample contains some 1.5 million distinct CDR3 sequences, 28% of them found a single time. 7.7% of the sample rests with the top ten.

The source material was blood. The sequence was obtained from a woman aged 30 to 39 in good health.

The CDR3 region: CSVLIAGGGNNEQFF. The DNA sequence is TGCAGTGTTTTGATAGCGGGAGGGGGAAACAATGAGCAGTTCTTC. Recombination joined TRBV20-1 with TRBJ2-1, and 11 bases in between align with TRBD2. The germline V gene (reference sequence) supplies CDR1 DFQATT and CDR2 SNEGSKA. There are 15 amino acids in the CDR3, from cysteine to phenylalanine inclusive. The read is trimmed to its CDR3 DNA, 45 bases read in frame from base 1. Trimming takes 7 bases off V and 5 bases off J; junction bases not matched to a gene: 10.